The 5 T cell receptor beta chains reported below all come from one sample, sequenced in a study of T cell clones after liver transplantation. Only in-frame clones appear in the TCRdb table, and some are missing; sequencing was by immunoSEQ multiplex PCR. Here the sample spans 5,500 to 7,500 clones, 70% being singletons. This specimen consisted of CD8+ T cells from blood, obtained before liver transplant. The receptor set was obtained from a human donor who received a liver transplant.

The chain is built from TRBV27 and TRBJ2-3; D possibly corresponds to TRBD2 (6 bases). V was clipped by 8 bases and J by 0 bases, with 21 bases between them. Per the germline V gene, CDR1 is MNHEY and CDR2 is SMNVEV (reference sequence). The CDR3 runs 17 residues. CDR3 sequence (DNA): TGTGCCAGCCCAGTTCCTGTACCGGGAGTTAGCACAGATACGCAGTATTTT. It yields the protein CASPVPVPGVSTDTQYF.

The DNA for the CDR3 is TGTGCCAGCAGCCAAGATGCCGGAGGGAGCATCCAGTACTTC. It translates to CASSQDAGGSIQYF. The chain links TRBV4-2 to TRBJ2-5, with D possibly being TRBD2 (6 bases). The CDR3 spans 14 residues. Germline values: CDR1 LGHNA, CDR2 YNFKEQ. V was clipped by 0 bases and J by 10 bases, with 15 bases between them.

Only a few counts were recorded for this clone. V and J are TRBV5-1 and TRBJ2-7; 7 positions agree with TRBD1. Germline CDR1 SGHRS, CDR2 YFSETQ. The CDR3 contains 16 residues. V dropped 7 bases and J dropped 6; count of bases not matched to a gene: 19. The CDR3 DNA sequence: TGCGCCAGCGGACTCAGATGGGACAGCCTCACCTCCGAGCAGTACTTC. Encoded protein: CASGLRWDSLTSEQYF.

The genes are TRBV5-6 and TRBJ1-5; perhaps TRBD1 as D (5 bases). The CDR3 contains 18 residues. The ends were cut back, 2 bases at V and 5 bases at J, with 23 bases in the middle. CDR1 and CDR2 (germline): SGHDT, YYEEEE. This CDR3 is CASSFWGGGSPDDQPQHF. The CDR3 nucleotides are TGTGCCAGCAGCTTTTGGGGCGGAGGGAGCCCCGACGATCAGCCCCAGCATTTT.

The chain couples TRBV27 to TRBJ2-5; D possibly uses TRBD1 or TRBD2 (6 bases each). V lost 2 bases and J lost 5, with 9 bases in between. This CDR3 comprises 13 residues. From germline, CDR1 is MNHEY and CDR2 SMNVEV (reference sequence). The CDR3 coding sequence is TGTGCCAGCAGTTTAGGGGGGCGTGAGACCCAGTACTTC. It translates to CASSLGGRETQYF.